This T cell receptor (beta chain) was retrieved from a study of beta chain features in type 1 diabetes. The wider study: Healthy donors resembled patients in age, gender and cell yields.

In the case of this clone: Its antigen is currently unknown.

Expressed TCRB transcripts were sequenced because the entire RNA isolate underwent reverse transcription. Assay used: immunoSEQ multiplex PCR; TCRdb lists only in-frame clones, some missing. The sample lists 900,000 or so clones, about 17% occurring once. Study results and caveats: Here, the possible influence of HLA type (on TCRB rearrangement) remained unresolved. Patients with Type 1 diabetes showed moderately but significantly shorter TCRB CDR3s in all four CD4+ subsets.

Germline values: CDR1 MDHEN, CDR2 SYDVKM. The CDR3 has 18 amino acids. V shed 3 bases, J shed 5 bases, and the junction held 11 bases outside the gene matches. By way of CD45RO/CCR7/CD25/CD127/CD95/CD27, the CD4+ regulatory, stem cell-like memory, central memory and naive cells were sorted. This TCR came from a woman aged 18-29 years in good health. This chain connects TRBV28 to TRBJ2-6; 9 bases match TRBD1. Sequencing was performed on naive CD4+ T cells from blood. The CDR3 DNA reads as TGTGCCAGCAGTTTTGGGACAGGGACTCTGATGAGGGCCAACGTCCTGACTTTC. It is translated as CASSFGTGTLMRANVLTF.